The 10 T cell receptor beta chains below all came from one sample that was sequenced in a study of early T cells in non-severe SARS-CoV-2 infection. From the 5' RACE reads, TCRdb called clonotypes with MiXCR, one entry per CDR3 protein. The sample carries under 60,000 distinct CDR3 sequences, roughly 8.8% recorded once. Material for sequencing was whole blood. Receptor source: an adult who was a healthcare worker with PCR-confirmed SARS-CoV-2 infection or an uninfected control (not recorded which).

There are a few counts of this clonotype. This chain joins TRBV12-5 and TRBJ2-5, with no clear D. CDR3 length equals 14 residues. Germline lookup yields CDR1 LGHNT and CDR2 FRNRAP. V was shortened by 2 bases and J by 1 base, with 8 bases between the two germline ends. CDR3 region: CASGLRQTQETQYF. The CDR3 nucleotides read TGTGCTAGTGGTTTGCGGCAGACCCAAGAGACCCAGTACTTC.

This clonotype was observed a few times. The J gene is TRBJ2-1, the V gene TRBV19; D unclear. Germline CDR1 reads LNHDA; CDR2 reads SQIVND (reference sequence). Deletions cut 3 bases from V and 5 bases from J, with 14 bases between. The CDR3 covers 15 residues. In nucleotides, the CDR3 is TGTGCCAGTAGTATCGGACCCCTCGAGCACAATGAGCAGTTCTTC. This sequence encodes CASSIGPLEHNEQFF.

The chain combines TRBV20-1 with TRBJ1-2; D may be TRBD1 (6 bases). CDR1 and CDR2 from the germline V gene are DFQATT and SNEGSKA (reference sequence). This CDR3 is built from 15 residues. The ends were cut back, 5 bases at V and 4 bases at J, with 20 bases in the middle. The CDR3 protein is CSAGGGPRTIYGYTF. CDR3 sequence (DNA): TGCAGTGCTGGGGGCGGGCCAAGGACTATCTATGGCTACACCTTC.

In its sample, this clonotype was seen many times. The CDR3 nucleotides read TGTGCCAGCAGCTTTACCGGGACAAACAACATTCAGTACTTC. It is translated as CASSFTGTNNIQYF. The rearrangement uses TRBV9 and TRBJ2-4; D might be TRBD1 (6 bases). The CDR3 extends over 14 amino acids. V was clipped by 4 bases and J by 7 bases, with 15 bases between them. CDR1 and CDR2 (germline): SGDLS, YYNGEE. Full variable domain (missing parts from reference TRBV9 and TRBJ2-4): DSGVTQTPKHLITATGQRVTLRCSPRSGDLSVYWYQQSLDQGLQFLIQYYNGEERAKGNILERFSAQQFPDLHSELNLSSLELGDSALYFCASSFTGTNNIQYFGAGTRLSVL.

In its sample, this clonotype was seen many times. CDR3 in DNA: TGTGCCAGCAGCCAGTCAGTTTCACCCCTCCACTTT. Protein product: CASSQSVSPLHF. The V gene is TRBV3-1, the J gene TRBJ1-6; D is ambiguous. V lost 3 bases, J lost 9 bases, and 6 bases lay in between. CDR1 is LGHDT and CDR2 is YNNKEL in the germline V gene (reference sequence). This CDR3 has 12 residues.

The V gene is TRBV29-1, the J gene TRBJ2-5; D gene ambiguous. The germline V gene encodes CDR1 SQVTM and CDR2 ANQGSEA. The CDR3 has 13 amino acids. The V gene lost 3 bases and the J gene lost 4 bases, with 12 bases spanning the gap. CDR3 DNA sequence: TGCAGCGTTGATTTAGGTGGCGGAGAGACCCAGTACTTC. It specifies CSVDLGGGETQYF.

This clonotype has a handful of counts. The chain couples TRBV19 to TRBJ2-5; TRBD2 is a possible D gene (6 bases). Trimming stripped 4 bases from V and 7 bases from J, with 13 bases between. Germline V gene sequence: CDR1 LNHDA, CDR2 SQIVND (reference sequence). The length of the CDR3 is 13 residues. CDR3 amino acids: CASSSGTPGTQYF. The CDR3 region has the DNA TGTGCCAGTAGTAGCGGGACCCCCGGGACCCAGTACTTC.

V and J are TRBV5-1 and TRBJ2-3; 8 bases agree with TRBD1. Germline V CDR1 and CDR2: SGHRS, YFSETQ. CDR3 length: 13 residues. The V gene end was trimmed by 4 bases and the J gene end by 4 bases; junction bases not matched to a gene: 2. The CDR3 nucleotides are TGCGCCAGCAGCCCGACAGGGGCAGATACGCAGTATTTT. Protein: CASSPTGADTQYF.

This clonotype was detected a few times. This chain uses TRBV2 with TRBJ2-1; no reliable D call. Trimming shortened V by 6 bases and J by 5 bases, and 11 bases separated the two germline ends. This CDR3 is built from 13 residues. Germline V gives CDR1 SNHLY, CDR2 FYNNEI. This chain's CDR3 is CASSPESHNEQFF. The CDR3 coding sequence is TGTGCCAGCAGCCCAGAATCCCACAATGAGCAGTTCTTC.

This clonotype has a count of ten or more. The CDR3 nucleotides are TGTGCCAGTAGTATAATAATGGGGGGGACCCAGCCCCAGCATTTT. Translating it yields CASSIIMGGTQPQHF. The J gene is TRBJ1-5, the V gene TRBV19; TRBD1 is a possible D gene (5 bases). CDR3 length equals 15 residues. The V end was cut by 2 bases, the J end by 7 bases, with 15 bases between. Germline V CDR1 and CDR2: LNHDA, SQIVND (reference sequence). The full variable domain, in which reference TRBV19 and TRBJ1-5 provide the parts outside the CDR3, is DGGITQSPKYLFRKEGQNVTLSCEQNLNHDAMYWYRQDPGQGLRLIYYSQIVNDFQKGDIAEGYSVSREKKESFPLTVTSAQKNPTAFYLCASSIIMGGTQPQHFGDGTRLSIL.